One T cell receptor (beta chain) is described in this entry. This clonotype was detected only a few times. The antigen it recognizes is unknown. No much larger clonotype is one base removed from it; base qualities were not supplied. V is clipped by 3 bases and J by 0 bases, and the sequence between their germline boundaries is 8 bases long. The germline V gene supplies CDR1 SGHTA and CDR2 FQGNSA. The CDR3 numbers 15 residues from cysteine through phenylalanine. Solely the CDR3 DNA is kept, with 45 bases framed from the first base. The source of the sample is a study of T cell repertoires in cytomegalovirus infection (dated by TCRdb to about 2019). Describing the broader study: Alongside well-studied HLA-B-restricted epitopes, the peptide stimulations were aimed at recently identified HLA-C-restricted CMV epitopes, whose presentation resists viral immunomodulation. Because public TCR beta signatures pointed to carriage of CMV infection together with the matching HLA type, the HLA type of each donor mattered for the analysis.

Interpreted using the paper, the treatment or condition label stands for: in vitro stimulation with specific CMV peptide epitopes to enrich CMV-specific T cells. The listed sequencing device is Illumina HiSeq 1500. The public reads were reprocessed in TCRdb via fastp at Q25 and MiXCR, keeping in-frame beta chains. Identical CDR3 proteins give one entry, which carries the most common genes and DNA. A total of around 430,000 distinct CDR3 sequences appear in this sample, under 55% of them only once. The top ten hold roughly two fifths of the sample. General findings and caveats noted by the study authors: In the ex vivo response, HLA-C-restricted CMV-specific TCR beta clonotypes were dominant, and in two of eight donors the single most frequent clonotype came from this HLA-C-restricted group. Carriers of CMV infection plus the relevant HLA type were discriminated by the cumulative frequency of public TCR beta family members in the study cohort and in an independent roughly 340-donor cohort.

This sequence uses TRBV7-2 and TRBJ2-2; the D gene remains uncertain. The sample in question was cultured PBMCs, obtained from culture after CMV antigen stimulation. The TCR sequence derives from a human donor in good health (CMV status not recorded). Some clones in this sample may be carry-over from other donors' samples. In nucleotide form, the sequence is TGTGCCAGCAGCTTCGGCGGCGCGAACACCGGGGAGCTGTTTTTT. Translated, it reads CASSFGGANTGELFF.